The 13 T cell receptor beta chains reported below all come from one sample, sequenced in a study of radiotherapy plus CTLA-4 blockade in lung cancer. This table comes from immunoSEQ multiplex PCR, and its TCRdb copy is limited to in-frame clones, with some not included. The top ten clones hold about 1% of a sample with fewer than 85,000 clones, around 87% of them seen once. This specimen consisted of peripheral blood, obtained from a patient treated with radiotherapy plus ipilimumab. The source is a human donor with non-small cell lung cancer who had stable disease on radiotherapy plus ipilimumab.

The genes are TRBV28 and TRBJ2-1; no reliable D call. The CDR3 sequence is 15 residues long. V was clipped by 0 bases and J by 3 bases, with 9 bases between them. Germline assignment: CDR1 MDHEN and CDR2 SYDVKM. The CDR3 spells CASSLWGSFYNEQFF. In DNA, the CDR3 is TGTGCCAGCAGTTTATGGGGATCATTCTACAATGAGCAGTTCTTC.

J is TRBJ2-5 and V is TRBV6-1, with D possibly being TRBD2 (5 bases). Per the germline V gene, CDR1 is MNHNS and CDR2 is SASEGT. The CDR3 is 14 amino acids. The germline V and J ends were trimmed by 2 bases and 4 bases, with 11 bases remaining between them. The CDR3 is CASSEPPGGETQYF. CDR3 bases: TGTGCCAGCAGTGAACCCCCCGGAGGAGAGACCCAGTACTTC.

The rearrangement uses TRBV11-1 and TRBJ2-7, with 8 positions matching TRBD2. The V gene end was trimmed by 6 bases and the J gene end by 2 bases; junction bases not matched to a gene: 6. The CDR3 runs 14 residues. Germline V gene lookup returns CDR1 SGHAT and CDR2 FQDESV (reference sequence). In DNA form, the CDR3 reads TGTGCCAGCAGAAATAGCGGGACCGCCTACGAGCAGTACTTC. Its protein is CASRNSGTAYEQYF. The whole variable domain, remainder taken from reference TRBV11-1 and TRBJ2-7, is EAEVAQSPRYKITEKSQAVAFWCDPISGHATLYWYRQILGQGPELLVQFQDESVVDDSQLPKDRFSAERLKGVDSTLKIQPAELGDSAMYLCASRNSGTAYEQYFGPGTRLTVT.

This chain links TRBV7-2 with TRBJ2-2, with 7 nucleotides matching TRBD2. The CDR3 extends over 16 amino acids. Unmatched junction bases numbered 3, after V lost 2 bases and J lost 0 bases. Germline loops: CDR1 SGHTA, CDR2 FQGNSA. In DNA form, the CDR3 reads TGTGCCAGCAGCTTAATGGCGGGGGCGAACACCGGGGAGCTGTTTTTT. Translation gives CASSLMAGANTGELFF.

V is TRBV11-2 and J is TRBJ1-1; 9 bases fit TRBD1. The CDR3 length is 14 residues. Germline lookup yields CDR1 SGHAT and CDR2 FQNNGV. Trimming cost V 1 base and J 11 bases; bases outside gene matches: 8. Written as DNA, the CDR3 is TGTGCCAGCAGCTTAGCGGGACAGGGTAATTACGCTTTCTTT. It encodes CASSLAGQGNYAFF.

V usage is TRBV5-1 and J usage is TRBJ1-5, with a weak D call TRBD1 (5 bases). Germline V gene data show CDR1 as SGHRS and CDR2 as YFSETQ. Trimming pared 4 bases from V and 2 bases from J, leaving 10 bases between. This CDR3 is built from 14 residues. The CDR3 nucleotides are TGCGCCAGCAGCAGGGACGGGGGCAATCAGCCCCAGCATTTT. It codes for CASSRDGGNQPQHF.

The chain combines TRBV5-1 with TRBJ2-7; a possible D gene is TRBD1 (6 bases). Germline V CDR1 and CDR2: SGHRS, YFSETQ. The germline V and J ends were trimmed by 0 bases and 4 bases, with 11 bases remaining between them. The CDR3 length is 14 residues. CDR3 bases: TGCGCCAGCAGCTTGGCAGCAGGGGTGTACGAGCAGTACTTC. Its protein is CASSLAAGVYEQYF.

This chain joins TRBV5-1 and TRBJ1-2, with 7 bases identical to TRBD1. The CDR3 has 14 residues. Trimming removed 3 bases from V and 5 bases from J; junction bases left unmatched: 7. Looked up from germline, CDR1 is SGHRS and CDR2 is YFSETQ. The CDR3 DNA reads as TGCGCCAGCAGCTGGCGACAGGGTGAATATGGCTACACCTTC. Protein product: CASSWRQGEYGYTF.

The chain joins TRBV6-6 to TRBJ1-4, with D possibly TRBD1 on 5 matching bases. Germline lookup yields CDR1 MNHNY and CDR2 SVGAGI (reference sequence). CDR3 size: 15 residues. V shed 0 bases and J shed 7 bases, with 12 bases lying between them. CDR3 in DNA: TGTGCCAGCAGTTACTCGATGGCTGGGGGTGAAAAACTGTTTTTT. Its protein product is CASSYSMAGGEKLFF.

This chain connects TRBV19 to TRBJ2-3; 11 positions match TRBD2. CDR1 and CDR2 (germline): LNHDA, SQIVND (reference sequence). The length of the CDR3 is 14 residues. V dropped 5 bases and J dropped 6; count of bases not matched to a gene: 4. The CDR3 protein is CASSVSGGADTQYF. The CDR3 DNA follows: TGTGCCAGTAGTGTTAGCGGGGGGGCCGATACGCAGTATTTT.

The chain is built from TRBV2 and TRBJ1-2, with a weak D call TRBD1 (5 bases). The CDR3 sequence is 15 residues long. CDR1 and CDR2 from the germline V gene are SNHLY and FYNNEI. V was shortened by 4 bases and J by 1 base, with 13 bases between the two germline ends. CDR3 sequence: CASSASGTDNYGYTF. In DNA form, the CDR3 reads TGTGCCAGCAGTGCCTCCGGGACGGATAACTATGGCTACACCTTC.

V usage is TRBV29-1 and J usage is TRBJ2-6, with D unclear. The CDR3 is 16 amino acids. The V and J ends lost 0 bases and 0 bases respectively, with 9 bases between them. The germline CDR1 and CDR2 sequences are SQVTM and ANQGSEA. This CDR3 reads CSVEEPESSGANVLTF. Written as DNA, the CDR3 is TGCAGCGTTGAAGAACCAGAGAGCTCTGGGGCCAACGTCCTGACTTTC.

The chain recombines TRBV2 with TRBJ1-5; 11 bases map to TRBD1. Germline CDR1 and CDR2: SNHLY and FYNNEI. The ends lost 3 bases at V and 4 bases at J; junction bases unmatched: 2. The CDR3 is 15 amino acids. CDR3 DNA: TGTGCCAGCAGTGAGGACAGGGGGCTTAATCAGCCCCAGCATTTT. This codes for CASSEDRGLNQPQHF.